A single sample is the source of the 32 T cell receptor beta chains below, sequenced in a study of blood T cell repertoires in COVID-19. Using immunoSEQ multiplex PCR, the repertoire was profiled, and TCRdb retains in-frame clones only, with some absent. The data contain 150,000 to 200,000 clones, around four fifths of them singletons. The sequenced material came from peripheral blood. The receptors shown here come from a man aged 55-75 years with COVID-19, enrolled during active disease.

V is TRBV5-6 and J is TRBJ2-7, with TRBD1 as a possible D gene (5 bases). The CDR3 contains 16 residues. Trimming cost V 2 bases and J 0 bases, with 15 bases left between them. Per germline, CDR1 SGHDT and CDR2 YYEEEE. CDR3 amino acids: CASSFYRPLTSYEQYF. Written as DNA, the CDR3 is TGTGCCAGCAGCTTCTACAGGCCTCTAACCTCCTACGAGCAGTACTTC. The full variable domain, completed using reference TRBV5-6 and TRBJ2-7, is DAGVTQSPTHLIKTRGQQVTLRCSPKSGHDTVSWYQQALGQGPQFIFQYYEEEERQRGNFPDRFSGHQFPNYSSELNVNALLLGDSALYLCASSFYRPLTSYEQYFGPGTRLTVT.

The chain couples TRBV9 to TRBJ1-3; unclear D gene. The CDR3 is 13 amino acids. Between the trimmed V and J ends, which lost 2 bases and 4 bases, there was a span of 7 bases. CDR1 and CDR2 from the germline V gene are SGDLS and YYNGEE. CDR3 in DNA: TGTGCCAGCAGCGTTACGGTCGGAAACACCATATATTTT. It yields the protein CASSVTVGNTIYF.

This clone appeared a single time. The chain is built from TRBV9 and TRBJ2-1; D possibly corresponds to TRBD1 (5 bases). Germline V CDR1 and CDR2: SGDLS, YYNGEE. Trimming took off 0 bases at V and 1 base at J, with 8 bases between the two ends. The CDR3 totals 15 residues. CDR3 sequence: CASSVDGASYNEQFF. The CDR3 DNA sequence: TGTGCCAGCAGCGTAGATGGGGCATCCTACAATGAGCAGTTCTTC.

V is TRBV5-1 and J is TRBJ2-1; possibly TRBD1 for D (6 bases). CDR3 length: 13 residues. Trimming left V 5 bases short and J 4 bases short, with 10 bases between. Per germline, CDR1 SGHRS and CDR2 YFSETQ. The CDR3 nucleotides are TGCGCCAGCAGAACGGACAGTTACAATGAGCAGTTCTTC. This gives the protein CASRTDSYNEQFF.

This clone turned up a few times. The chain links TRBV27 to TRBJ2-2, with 7 bases aligning to TRBD2. The junction had 12 bases not matched to a gene; V was cut back by 6 bases and J by 5 bases. The CDR3 is 16 residues long. Germline lookup yields CDR1 MNHEY and CDR2 SMNVEV (reference sequence). CDR3 loop: CASRSSGRGRTGELFF. CDR3 in DNA: TGTGCCAGCAGGTCTAGCGGCCGGGGGAGAACCGGGGAGCTGTTTTTT.

The chain couples TRBV27 to TRBJ2-1; 7 bases align to TRBD1. J gave up 14 bases and V 6 bases, and 19 bases lay outside the gene matches. The CDR3 sequence is 15 residues long. Germline loops: CDR1 MNHEY, CDR2 SMNVEV (reference sequence). The CDR3 loop is CASSSLRQGYEEKFF. Here the CDR3 DNA reads TGTGCCAGCAGCTCTCTCAGACAGGGCTACGAAGAAAAGTTCTTC.

The V and J genes are TRBV7-9 and TRBJ1-1; D remains ambiguous. The V gene's germline CDR1 is SEHNR and CDR2 FQNEAQ (reference sequence). The CDR3 is 11 residues long. V was cut by 6 bases and J by 6 bases, with 8 bases left in between. DNA for the CDR3: TGTGCCAGCAGTGCAGTCTCTGAAGCTTTCTTT. It encodes CASSAVSEAFF.

This chain uses TRBV5-6 with TRBJ2-1, with TRBD1 as a possible D gene (6 bases). CDR3 length equals 16 residues. Germline CDR1 and CDR2: SGHDT and YYEEEE. V was clipped by 1 base and J by 3 bases, with 14 bases between them. CDR3 in DNA: TGTGCCAGCAGCTTGAACAGGGTGACGGTCTACAATGAGCAGTTCTTC. Translating gives CASSLNRVTVYNEQFF.

The rearrangement uses TRBV2 and TRBJ1-1; D is unresolved. V was pared by 2 bases and J by 1 base, with 8 bases between. CDR3 size: 14 residues. Germline V gene lookup returns CDR1 SNHLY and CDR2 FYNNEI. The CDR3 sequence is CASSEQSPNTEAFF. DNA for the CDR3: TGTGCCAGCAGTGAACAGTCCCCGAACACTGAAGCTTTCTTT.

In its sample, this clone was seen once. The genes are TRBV5-1 and TRBJ1-2, with D perhaps TRBD1 (5 bases). Germline values: CDR1 SGHRS, CDR2 YFSETQ. This CDR3 is built from 15 residues. Between the trimmed V and J ends, which lost 0 bases and 9 bases, there was a span of 18 bases. CDR3 sequence (DNA): TGCGCCAGCAGCTTGGGCGGGGGAGTTTATTCAAGCTACACCTTC. It is translated as CASSLGGGVYSSYTF.

CDR3 DNA: TGTGCCAGCAGCTTTAGCGGGATAAGGGATACGCAGTATTTT. This gives the protein CASSFSGIRDTQYF. The chain recombines TRBV7-3 with TRBJ2-3, with 8 bases fitting TRBD2. The germline V gene has CDR1 SGHTA and CDR2 FQGTGA. J gave up 6 bases and V 3 bases, and 5 bases lay outside the gene matches. The CDR3 is 14 amino acids.

The sample holds one count of this clone. The chain employs TRBV2 and TRBJ2-5; the match to TRBD2 covers 8 bases. The CDR3 contains 15 residues. V was clipped by 3 bases and J by 5 bases; unmatched bases: 8. The germline V gene encodes CDR1 SNHLY and CDR2 FYNNEI. CDR3 bases: TGTGCCAGCAGTGAGGGCGGGAGGATCTTTGAGACCCAGTACTTC. Amino acids: CASSEGGRIFETQYF. Using reference TRBV2 and TRBJ2-5 for the parts outside the CDR3, the full variable domain is EPEVTQTPSHQVTQMGQEVILRCVPISNHLYFYWYRQILGQKVEFLVSFYNNEISEKSEIFDDQFSVERPDGSNFTLKIRSTKLEDSAMYFCASSEGGRIFETQYFGPGTRLLVL.

The chain joins TRBV11-2 to TRBJ2-1, with D perhaps TRBD2 (6 bases). Germline CDR1 SGHAT, CDR2 FQNNGV. This CDR3 region has 15 residues. The ends were cut back, 4 bases at V and 4 bases at J, with 14 bases in the middle. The CDR3 sequence: CASSYRGDFYNEQFF. DNA for the CDR3: TGTGCCAGCAGCTATAGAGGGGACTTTTACAATGAGCAGTTCTTC.

The chain combines TRBV12-3 or TRBV12-4 with TRBJ1-1; D gene uncertain. The CDR3 runs 13 residues. Trimming cost V 3 bases and J 4 bases, with 9 bases left between them. CDR3 nucleotide sequence: TGTGCCAGCAGTTTGATGGGCACCACTGAAGCTTTCTTT. This sequence encodes CASSLMGTTEAFF.

With regard to this clone: Other nucleotide sequences in the sample specify the same CDR3. The chain joins TRBV27 to TRBJ1-1, with D unresolved. Trimming took 3 bases from V and 1 from J, leaving 6 bases between them. Germline lookup yields CDR1 MNHEY and CDR2 SMNVEV (reference sequence). This CDR3 contains 13 residues. The CDR3 loop is CASSFSRNTEAFF. DNA for the CDR3: TGTGCCAGCAGTTTCTCTAGGAACACTGAAGCTTTCTTT.

The chain joins TRBV28 to TRBJ1-1; the D gene is possibly TRBD1 (5 bases). Trimming pared 1 base from V and 2 bases from J, leaving 11 bases between. Germline values: CDR1 MDHEN, CDR2 SYDVKM. The CDR3 is 15 residues long. CDR3 loop: CASSLSAGVNTEAFF. In DNA, the CDR3 is TGTGCCAGCAGTTTATCGGCGGGGGTAAACACTGAAGCTTTCTTT.

The chain joins TRBV3-1 (or the pseudogene TRBV3-2) to TRBJ1-6; D remains ambiguous. The CDR3 has 17 residues. V lost 1 base and J 2 bases, leaving 12 bases between the germline ends. Germline lookup yields CDR1 LGHDT and CDR2 YNNKEL (reference sequence). This CDR3 reads CASSQVTGETYNSPLHF. The DNA of the CDR3 is TGTGCCAGCAGCCAAGTAACGGGAGAAACCTATAATTCACCCCTCCACTTT.

The CDR3 sequence: CASSPGQGSEKLFF. CDR3 in DNA: TGTGCCAGCAGCCCCGGACAGGGAAGCGAAAAACTGTTTTTT. The chain links TRBV5-4 to TRBJ1-4; 8 bases line up with TRBD1. CDR1 is SGHNT and CDR2 is YYREEE in the germline V gene (reference sequence). V lost 4 bases to trimming and J lost 8 bases; unmatched junction nucleotides: 7. The CDR3 totals 14 residues.

V usage is TRBV18 and J usage is TRBJ1-1; D ambiguous. This CDR3 has 13 amino acids. Deletions cut 7 bases from V and 1 base from J, with 10 bases between. Germline CDR1 is KGHSH and CDR2 is LQKENI. The CDR3 region has the DNA TGTGCCAGCTTAGCCAATGAGAACACTGAAGCTTTCTTT. This codes for CASLANENTEAFF.

This clone has a count of ten or more. V usage is TRBV28 and J usage is TRBJ2-1; 10 nucleotides match TRBD2. The CDR3 has 14 amino acids. J lost 6 bases, V lost 6 bases, and 5 bases had no gene match. The germline V gene encodes CDR1 MDHEN and CDR2 SYDVKM. The CDR3 region has the DNA TGTGCCAGCAGGAAACTAGCGGGAAGCAATGAGCAGTTCTTC. Its protein is CASRKLAGSNEQFF.

The chain is built from TRBV25-1 and TRBJ2-2, with D possibly matching TRBD1 (6 bases). V was shortened by 8 bases and J by 5 bases, with 15 bases between the two germline ends. Germline V lookup: CDR1 MGHDK, CDR2 SYGVNS. The CDR3 covers 14 residues. The CDR3 loop is CASENRVGTGELFF. The CDR3 coding sequence is TGTGCCAGCGAAAACAGGGTCGGGACCGGGGAGCTGTTTTTT.

This clone was seen once. The gene calls are TRBV5-5 and TRBJ1-5; 8 bases map to TRBD1. The junction had 5 bases not matched to a gene; V was cut back by 5 bases and J by 4 bases. The CDR3 sequence is 14 residues long. CDR1 is SGHKS and CDR2 is YYEKEE in the germline V gene (reference sequence). The CDR3 loop is CASSIRDRNQPQHF. The CDR3 coding sequence is TGTGCCAGCAGTATCCGGGACAGGAATCAGCCCCAGCATTTT.

This chain links TRBV30 with TRBJ1-3; possibly TRBD1 for D (6 bases). From germline, CDR1 is GTSNPN and CDR2 SVGIG (reference sequence). This CDR3 comprises 15 residues. Trimming removed 0 bases at V and 0 bases at J, with 9 bases between. In nucleotides, the CDR3 is TGTGCCTGGAGTGTGGGACAACACTCTGGAAACACCATATATTTT. Amino acid sequence: CAWSVGQHSGNTIYF. The entire variable domain, with the rest obtained from reference TRBV30 and TRBJ1-3, is as follows: SQTIHQWPATLVQPVGSPLSLECTVEGTSNPNLYWYRQAAGRGLQLLFYSVGIGQISSEVPQNLSASRPQDRQFILSSKKLLLSDSGFYLCAWSVGQHSGNTIYFGEGSWLTVV.

The rearrangement joins TRBV3-1 (or the pseudogene TRBV3-2) to TRBJ1-5, with D possibly being TRBD1 (5 bases). The CDR3 has 18 amino acids. Germline V lookup: CDR1 LGHDT, CDR2 YNNKEL (reference sequence). Trimming cost V 5 bases and J 2 bases, with 22 bases left between them. The CDR3 sequence is CASSVPHLGEGGNQPQHF. The CDR3 DNA reads TGTGCCAGCAGCGTCCCACATTTAGGGGAGGGCGGCAATCAGCCCCAGCATTTT.

This clone was detected only a few times. The chain links TRBV5-1 to TRBJ1-4, with 8 bases matching TRBD1. Germline values: CDR1 SGHRS, CDR2 YFSETQ. The length of the CDR3 is 14 residues. Trimming cost V 4 bases and J 8 bases; bases outside gene matches: 7. Written as DNA, the CDR3 is TGCGCCAGCAGCATTCAGGGGGCGGAAGAAAAACTGTTTTTT. Translating gives CASSIQGAEEKLFF.

V is TRBV4-1 and J is TRBJ2-3; 8 nucleotides line up with TRBD1. The CDR3 contains 18 residues. The J segment lost 0 bases and the V segment lost 4 bases, leaving 12 bases of the junction unmatched. Per the germline V gene, CDR1 is MGHRA and CDR2 is YSYEKL. As DNA, the CDR3 is TGCGCCAGCAGCCGCTACTCTGGACAGGGCGCGAGCACAGATACGCAGTATTTT. Translated: CASSRYSGQGASTDTQYF.

The V and J genes are TRBV7-2 and TRBJ2-3, with 7 bases fitting TRBD1. V lost 0 bases to trimming and J lost 4 bases; unmatched junction nucleotides: 4. Germline lookup yields CDR1 SGHTA and CDR2 FQGNSA. The CDR3 contains 15 residues. The DNA for the CDR3 is TGTGCCAGCAGCTTAGCGGCAGGGGGAGCAGATACGCAGTATTTT. This gives the protein CASSLAAGGADTQYF.

The chain carries TRBV2 and TRBJ1-2, with 8 bases aligning to TRBD1. Germline loops: CDR1 SNHLY, CDR2 FYNNEI. The CDR3 loop spans 15 amino acids. Trimming cost V 3 bases and J 3 bases; bases outside gene matches: 6. The DNA of the CDR3 is TGTGCCAGCAGTGACAGTGGACAGGGAGACTATGGCTACACCTTC. Protein product: CASSDSGQGDYGYTF.

The chain recombines TRBV5-1 with TRBJ2-1; TRBD2 aligns across 12 bases. V dropped 4 bases and J dropped 9; count of bases not matched to a gene: 8. CDR1 and CDR2 from the germline V gene are SGHRS and YFSETQ. CDR3 size: 15 residues. The CDR3 DNA follows: TGCGCCAGCAGCCTTCTAGCGGGAGGGCCAAGTGAGCAGTTCTTC. Translated, it gives CASSLLAGGPSEQFF.

This sequence joins TRBV3-1 (or the pseudogene TRBV3-2) and TRBJ1-2; no definite D call. V lost 1 base, J lost 7 bases, and 19 bases lay in between. The germline gives CDR1 LGHDT, CDR2 YNNKEL (reference sequence). The CDR3 loop spans 16 amino acids. CDR3 residues: CASSQVRLQSSLGYTF. In nucleotides, the CDR3 is TGTGCCAGCAGCCAAGTGCGGCTCCAAAGTTCTCTTGGCTACACCTTC.

The sample holds one count of this clone. The chain has TRBV20-1 and TRBJ1-5; the D is unclear. This CDR3 spans 13 amino acids. The V end was cut by 3 bases, the J end by 6 bases, with 12 bases between. CDR1 and CDR2 from the germline V gene are DFQATT and SNEGSKA (reference sequence). CDR3 sequence: CSASGGGSQPQHF. The CDR3 DNA is TGCAGTGCTAGTGGCGGAGGAAGTCAGCCCCAGCATTTT.

This chain connects TRBV27 to TRBJ2-7; D perhaps matches TRBD1 (6 bases). Germline CDR1 MNHEY, CDR2 SMNVEV (reference sequence). Between the trimmed V and J ends, which lost 5 bases and 2 bases, there was a span of 13 bases. This CDR3 comprises 14 residues. In DNA form, the CDR3 reads TGTGCCAGCAGTCAAACCGGGACAACCTACGAGCAGTACTTC. It translates to CASSQTGTTYEQYF.